This TCR beta chain was retrieved from a study of CD8+ T cells in alopecia areata. Extraction of RNA preceded its reverse transcription into cDNA, which served as the sequencing template. The repertoire was sequenced with immunoSEQ multiplex PCR; TCRdb's copy has only in-frame clones and lacks some. The table shows 150,000 or so clones, with around 55% occurring only once. Trimming took 2 bases from V and 4 from J; bases not matched to a gene: 9. This CDR3 contains 16 residues. Per the germline V gene, CDR1 is PRHDT and CDR2 is FYEKMQ (reference sequence). About this clone: Its antigen is unidentified.

Broader study findings: Shared TCR sequences were less clear between patients than in mice, possibly partly from HLA diversity.

Alopecia areata patients gave lesional scalp punch biopsies and peripheral blood samples. Specimen: CD8+ T cells sorted from blood, collected at week 0. V and J are TRBV13 and TRBJ1-2; 8 bases match TRBD1. This TCR was recovered from a human donor with alopecia areata. The CDR3 DNA follows: TGTGCCAGCAGCTTACAAGTGATGGGACAGGTCTATGGCTACACCTTC. Translation: CASSLQVMGQVYGYTF. Complete variable domain (other parts from reference TRBV13 and TRBJ1-2): AAGVIQSPRHLIKEKRETATLKCYPIPRHDTVYWYQQGPGQDPQFLISFYEKMQSDKGSIPDRFSAQQFSDYHSELNMSSLELGDSALYFCASSLQVMGQVYGYTFGSGTRLTVV.